Listed below are T cell receptor beta chains from one sample, sequenced in a study of post-analysis software for immune sequencing data. TCRdb re-analysed the PCR reads in MiXCR, keeping a single row per CDR3 protein. The sample holds 350,000 to 450,000 distinct CDR3 sequences, about a third seen once. The sample was blood. These TCRs come from a girl under 18 with multiple sclerosis. Both conserved end residues are part of each CDR3. D genes are given only for firm matches. Where a row states a size, it is once, few, many or the class of an expanded clone; other rows omit it.

j_call v_call clone_size d_call cdr3_aa cdr3_nt
TRBJ1-1 TRBV20-1 many NA CSARMHSETEAFF TGCAGTGCTAGAATGCACTCCGAGACTGAAGCTTTCTTT
TRBJ2-1 TRBV7-9 NA NA CASSFEGEQFF TGTGCCAGCAGCTTCGAGGGGGAGCAGTTCTTC
TRBJ2-7 TRBV6-5 many TRBD2 CASSYGTSSYEQYF TGTGCCAGCAGTTACGGGACTAGCTCCTACGAGCAGTACTTC
TRBJ2-1 TRBV7-9 once NA CTSRARGMGNNEQFF TGTACCAGCAGGGCGCGAGGAATGGGGAACAATGAGCAGTTCTTC
TRBJ2-7 TRBV4-1 NA NA CASSQGLLVYEQYF TGCGCCAGCAGCCAAGGTCTATTGGTCTACGAGCAGTACTTC
TRBJ2-2 TRBV7-3 few NA CASSFQVTGELFF TGTGCCAGCAGCTTCCAGGTCACCGGGGAGCTGTTTTTT
TRBJ2-5 TRBV5-4 NA TRBD2 CASSLVAGGLETQYF TGTGCCAGCAGCTTGGTAGCGGGGGGGCTGGAGACCCAGTACTTC
TRBJ1-1 TRBV29-1 few TRBD1 CSVNDGTVMNTEAFF TGCAGCGTGAATGATGGGACAGTTATGAACACTGAAGCTTTCTTT
TRBJ2-1 TRBV12-3/TRBV12-4 NA NA CASTPGWGSYNEQFF TGTGCCAGCACCCCTGGATGGGGCTCCTACAATGAGCAGTTCTTC
TRBJ1-1 TRBV7-2 NA TRBD1 CASSTGQVSRDTEAFF TGTGCCAGCAGCACCGGACAGGTTTCCCGCGACACTGAAGCTTTCTTT
TRBJ1-2 TRBV7-6 NA TRBD1 CASSIQGAPNYGYTF TGTGCCAGCAGCATCCAGGGGGCCCCTAACTATGGCTACACCTTC
TRBJ2-3 TRBV6-5 few NA CASSYSGVTDTQYF TGTGCCAGCAGTTACTCGGGGGTCACAGATACGCAGTATTTT
TRBJ1-5 TRBV12-3/TRBV12-4 NA NA CASSYDSRVYGNQPQHF TGTGCCAGCAGTTACGACAGCAGGGTCTACGGCAATCAGCCCCAGCATTTT
TRBJ2-5 TRBV20-1 NA TRBD1 CSASPGQAVQETQYF TGCAGTGCCAGCCCGGGACAGGCGGTACAAGAGACCCAGTACTTC
TRBJ2-5 TRBV4-1 NA TRBD1 CASSHGTAETQYF TGCGCCAGCAGCCACGGGACAGCGGAGACCCAGTACTTC
TRBJ1-2 TRBV28 NA NA CATPSSQAPNYGYTF TGTGCCACCCCATCGTCGCAGGCCCCTAACTATGGCTACACCTTC
TRBJ2-4 TRBV7-2 NA NA CASSLGGTKNIQYF TGTGCCAGCAGTCTAGGGGGTACCAAAAACATTCAGTACTTC
TRBJ2-6 TRBV29-1 few NA CSVEEGVGANVLTF TGCAGCGTTGAAGAAGGTGTGGGGGCCAACGTCCTGACTTTC
TRBJ1-2 TRBV3-1 NA NA CASSQEGGAGLNYGYTF TGTGCCAGCAGCCAAGAGGGGGGCGCAGGGCTTAACTATGGCTACACCTTC
TRBJ2-7 TRBV7-2 few NA CASSSERVSYEQYF TGTGCCAGCAGCTCCGAAAGGGTCTCCTACGAGCAGTACTTC
TRBJ2-7 TRBV29-1 many NA CSVDGGYEQYF TGCAGCGTTGATGGGGGATACGAGCAGTACTTC
TRBJ2-5 TRBV4-1 NA TRBD2 CASSQELAWETQYF TGCGCCAGCAGCCAAGAACTAGCGTGGGAGACCCAGTACTTC
TRBJ2-1 TRBV4-2 NA NA CASNQDTHYNEQFF TGTGCCAGCAACCAAGATACGCACTATAATGAGCAGTTCTTC
TRBJ2-3 TRBV7-7 NA NA CASSASPDHAVDTQYF TGTGCTAGCAGCGCTAGTCCGGACCATGCAGTAGATACGCAGTATTTT
TRBJ2-3 TRBV20-1 NA TRBD2 CSARVGTSGTDTQYF TGCAGTGCTAGAGTGGGGACTAGCGGCACAGATACGCAGTATTTT
TRBJ1-2 TRBV6-1 few NA CASSEAAGGSYGYTF TGTGCCAGCAGTGAAGCGGCGGGGGGGAGCTATGGCTACACCTTC
TRBJ2-1 TRBV7-2 NA TRBD1 CASSPGQGTPYNEQFF TGTGCCAGCAGCCCCGGACAGGGGACCCCCTACAATGAGCAGTTCTTC
TRBJ2-7 TRBV7-9 NA TRBD2 CASSSFPGLASLEQYF TGTGCCAGCAGCTCTTTTCCGGGACTAGCCTCGCTTGAGCAGTACTTC
TRBJ2-5 TRBV3-1 NA NA CASSQDLTLETQYF TGTGCCAGCAGCCAAGATCTAACTTTGGAGACCCAGTACTTC
TRBJ1-1 TRBV27 few NA CASSLWETTEAFF TGTGCCAGCAGTTTATGGGAGACCACTGAAGCTTTCTTT
TRBJ1-1 TRBV7-9 NA NA CASSEGIDTEAFF TGTGCCAGCAGCGAGGGCATAGACACTGAAGCTTTCTTT
TRBJ2-3 TRBV29-1 few NA CSVESRQTQYF TGCAGCGTTGAATCCCGACAGACGCAGTATTTT
TRBJ2-1 TRBV7-3 few TRBD2 CASPLAGTSKDNEQFF TGTGCCAGCCCGCTAGCGGGTACCTCCAAAGACAATGAGCAGTTCTTC
TRBJ1-6 TRBV12-3/TRBV12-4 NA NA CASSLGQPPLHF TGTGCCAGCAGTTTAGGGCAGCCCCCCCTCCACTTT
TRBJ2-3 TRBV29-1 few TRBD1 CSARGQGVTDTQYF TGCAGCGCCCGTGGACAGGGCGTCACAGATACGCAGTATTTT
TRBJ1-5 TRBV12-3/TRBV12-4 once TRBD1 CASSLDPGGFYSNQPQHF TGTGCCAGCAGTTTAGACCCAGGGGGTTTTTATAGCAATCAGCCCCAGCATTTT
TRBJ2-1 TRBV7-9 NA TRBD2 CASSSSGRGFF TGTGCCAGCAGCTCTAGCGGGAGAGGGTTCTTC
TRBJ1-5 TRBV4-2 NA NA CASSQLGNNQPQHF TGTGCCAGCAGCCAGCTAGGAAACAATCAGCCCCAGCATTTT
TRBJ2-3 TRBV7-8 few TRBD2 CASSPSTLAGGRADTQYF TGTGCCAGCAGCCCCTCCACTCTAGCGGGGGGCCGAGCAGATACGCAGTATTTT
TRBJ1-2 TRBV10-3 few NA CAISDWTVLYGYTF TGTGCCATCAGTGATTGGACAGTTCTCTATGGCTACACCTTC
TRBJ2-5 TRBV4-1 NA TRBD1 CASSHTPGGTGRETQYF TGCGCCAGCAGCCACACTCCAGGGGGGACAGGAAGAGAGACCCAGTACTTC
TRBJ2-2 TRBV27 few NA CAGSLRLSTPASPATGELFF TGTGCCGGCAGTTTAAGACTATCAACCCCTGCATCCCCCGCCACCGGGGAGCTGTTTTTT